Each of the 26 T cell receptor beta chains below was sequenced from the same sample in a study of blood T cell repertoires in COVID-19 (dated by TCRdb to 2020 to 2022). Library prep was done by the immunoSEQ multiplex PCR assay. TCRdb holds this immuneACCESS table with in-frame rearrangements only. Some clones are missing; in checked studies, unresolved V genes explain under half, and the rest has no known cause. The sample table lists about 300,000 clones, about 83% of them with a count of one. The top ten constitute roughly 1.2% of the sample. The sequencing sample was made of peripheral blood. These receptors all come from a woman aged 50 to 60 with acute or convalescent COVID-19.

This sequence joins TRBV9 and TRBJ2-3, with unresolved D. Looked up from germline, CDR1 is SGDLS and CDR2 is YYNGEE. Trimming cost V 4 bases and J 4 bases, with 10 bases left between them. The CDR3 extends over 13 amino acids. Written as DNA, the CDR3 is TGTGCCAGCAGCACCCGACTCTCAGATACGCAGTATTTT. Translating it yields CASSTRLSDTQYF.

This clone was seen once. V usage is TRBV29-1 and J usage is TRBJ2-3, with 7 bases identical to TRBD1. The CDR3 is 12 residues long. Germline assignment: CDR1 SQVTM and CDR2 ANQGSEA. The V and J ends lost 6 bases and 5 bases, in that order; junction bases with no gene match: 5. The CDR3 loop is CSVTGARDTQYF. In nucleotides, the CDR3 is TGCAGCGTCACAGGGGCTCGAGATACGCAGTATTTT.

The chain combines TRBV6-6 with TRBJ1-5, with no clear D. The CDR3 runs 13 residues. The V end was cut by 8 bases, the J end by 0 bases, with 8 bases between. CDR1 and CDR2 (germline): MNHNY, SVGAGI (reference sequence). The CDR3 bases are TGTGCCAGCCAACGGGGTAGCAATCAGCCCCAGCATTTT. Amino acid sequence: CASQRGSNQPQHF.

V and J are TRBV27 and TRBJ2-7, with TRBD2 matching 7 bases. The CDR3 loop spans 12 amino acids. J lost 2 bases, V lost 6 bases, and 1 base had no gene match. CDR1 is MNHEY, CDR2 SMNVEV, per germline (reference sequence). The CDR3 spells CASRGGPYEQYF. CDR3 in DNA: TGTGCCAGCAGGGGAGGGCCCTACGAGCAGTACTTC.

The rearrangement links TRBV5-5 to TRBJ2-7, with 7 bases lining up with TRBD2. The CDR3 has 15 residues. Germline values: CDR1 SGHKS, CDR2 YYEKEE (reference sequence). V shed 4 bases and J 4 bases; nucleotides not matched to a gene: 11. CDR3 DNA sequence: TGTGCCAGCAGCGGGGGGACTAACGGACTTTACGAGCAGTACTTC. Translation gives CASSGGTNGLYEQYF.

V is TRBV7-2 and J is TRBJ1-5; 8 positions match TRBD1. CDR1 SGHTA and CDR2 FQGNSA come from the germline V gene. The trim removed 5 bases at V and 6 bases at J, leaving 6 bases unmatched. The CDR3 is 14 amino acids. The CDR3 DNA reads TGTGCCAGCAGCACAGGGGGGGGAGGTCAGCCCCAGCATTTT. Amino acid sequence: CASSTGGGGQPQHF.

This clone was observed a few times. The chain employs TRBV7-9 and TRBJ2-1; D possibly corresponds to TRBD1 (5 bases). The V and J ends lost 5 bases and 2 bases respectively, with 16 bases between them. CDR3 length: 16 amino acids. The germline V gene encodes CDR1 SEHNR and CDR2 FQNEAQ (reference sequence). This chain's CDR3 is CASSPHRPGPYNEQFF. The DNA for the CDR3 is TGTGCCAGCAGCCCCCACCGGCCAGGGCCCTACAATGAGCAGTTCTTC.

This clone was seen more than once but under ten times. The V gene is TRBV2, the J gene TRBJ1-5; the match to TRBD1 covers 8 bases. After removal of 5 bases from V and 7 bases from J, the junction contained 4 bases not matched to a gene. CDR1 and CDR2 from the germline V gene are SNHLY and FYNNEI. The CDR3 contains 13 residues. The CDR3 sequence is CASSQGARQPQHF. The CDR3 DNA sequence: TGTGCCAGCAGTCAGGGGGCGCGGCAGCCCCAGCATTTT.

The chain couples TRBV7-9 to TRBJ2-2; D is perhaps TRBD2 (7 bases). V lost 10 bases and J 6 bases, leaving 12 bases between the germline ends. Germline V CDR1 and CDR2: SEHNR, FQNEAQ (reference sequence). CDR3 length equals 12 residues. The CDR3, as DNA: TGTGCCACCGCGCGGGGGCCCGGGGAGCTGTTTTTT. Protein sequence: CATARGPGELFF.

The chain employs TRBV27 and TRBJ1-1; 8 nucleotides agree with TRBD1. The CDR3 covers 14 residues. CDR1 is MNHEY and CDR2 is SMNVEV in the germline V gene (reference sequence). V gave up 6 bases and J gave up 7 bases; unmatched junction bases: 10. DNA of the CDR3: TGTGCCAGCAGCCCTGGACAGGGATGGGATGAAGCTTTCTTT. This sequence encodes CASSPGQGWDEAFF.

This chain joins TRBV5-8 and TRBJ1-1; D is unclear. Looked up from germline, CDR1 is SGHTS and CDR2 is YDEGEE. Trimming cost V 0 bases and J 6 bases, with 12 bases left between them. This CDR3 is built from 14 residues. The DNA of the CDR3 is TGTGCCAGCAGCTTGGCCGCGGCAATCGCTGAAGCTTTCTTT. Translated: CASSLAAAIAEAFF.

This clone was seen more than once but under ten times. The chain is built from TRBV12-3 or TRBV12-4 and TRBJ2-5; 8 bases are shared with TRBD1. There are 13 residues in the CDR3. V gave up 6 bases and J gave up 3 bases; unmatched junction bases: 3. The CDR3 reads CASRPDREETQYF. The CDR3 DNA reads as TGTGCCAGCAGACCGGACAGGGAAGAGACCCAGTACTTC.

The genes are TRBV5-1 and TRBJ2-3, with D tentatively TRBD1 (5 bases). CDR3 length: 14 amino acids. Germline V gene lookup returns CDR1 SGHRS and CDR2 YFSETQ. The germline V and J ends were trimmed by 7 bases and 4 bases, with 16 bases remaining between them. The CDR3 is CASFRDTDADTQYF. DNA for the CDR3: TGCGCCAGCTTCAGGGATACCGACGCAGATACGCAGTATTTT.

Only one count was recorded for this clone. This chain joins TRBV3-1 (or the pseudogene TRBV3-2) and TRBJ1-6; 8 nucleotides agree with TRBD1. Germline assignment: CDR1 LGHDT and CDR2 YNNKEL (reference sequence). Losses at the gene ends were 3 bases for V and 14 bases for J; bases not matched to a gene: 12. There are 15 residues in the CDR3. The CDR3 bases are TGTGCCAGCAGCCAGGACGGACAGGGATATTCGGCCCTCCACTTT. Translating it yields CASSQDGQGYSALHF.

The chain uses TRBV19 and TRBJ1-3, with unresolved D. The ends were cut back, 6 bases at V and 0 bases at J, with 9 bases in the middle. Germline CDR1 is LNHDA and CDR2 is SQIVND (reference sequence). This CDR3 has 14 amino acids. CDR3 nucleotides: TGTGCCAGTAGCTACAGCCTCTCTGGAAACACCATATATTTT. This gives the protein CASSYSLSGNTIYF.

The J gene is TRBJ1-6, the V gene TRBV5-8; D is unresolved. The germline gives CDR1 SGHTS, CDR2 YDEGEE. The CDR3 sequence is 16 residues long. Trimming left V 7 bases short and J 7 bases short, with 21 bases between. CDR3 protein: CASSRRGLAENSPLHF. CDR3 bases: TGTGCCAGCTCTCGAAGAGGGTTAGCGGAGAATTCACCCCTCCACTTT.

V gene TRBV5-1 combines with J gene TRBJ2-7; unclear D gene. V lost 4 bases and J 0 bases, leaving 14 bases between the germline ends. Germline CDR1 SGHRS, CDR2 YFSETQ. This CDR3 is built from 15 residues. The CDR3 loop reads CASSPPPPSSYEQYF. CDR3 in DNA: TGCGCCAGCAGCCCCCCGCCCCCGAGCTCCTACGAGCAGTACTTC.

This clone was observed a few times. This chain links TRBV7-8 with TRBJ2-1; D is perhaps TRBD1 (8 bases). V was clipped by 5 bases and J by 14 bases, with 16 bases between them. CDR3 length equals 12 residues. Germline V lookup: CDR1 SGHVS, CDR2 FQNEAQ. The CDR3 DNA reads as TGTGCCAGCAGCCCGGACAGGGAGGGAAAGTTCTTC. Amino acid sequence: CASSPDREGKFF.

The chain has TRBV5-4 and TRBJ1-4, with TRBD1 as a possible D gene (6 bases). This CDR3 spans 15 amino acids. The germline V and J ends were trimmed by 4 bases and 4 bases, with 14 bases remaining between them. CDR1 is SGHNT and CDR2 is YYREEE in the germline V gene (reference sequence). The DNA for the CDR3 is TGTGCCAGCAGCCCGGGAGGGGGTATTAATGAAAAACTGTTTTTT. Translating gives CASSPGGGINEKLFF.

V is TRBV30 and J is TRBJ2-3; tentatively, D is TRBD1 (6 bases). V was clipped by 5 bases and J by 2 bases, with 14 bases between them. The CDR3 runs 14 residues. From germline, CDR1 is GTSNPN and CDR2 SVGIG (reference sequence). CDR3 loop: CAWAIGQPTDTQYF. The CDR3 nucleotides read TGTGCCTGGGCCATAGGACAGCCCACAGATACGCAGTATTTT.

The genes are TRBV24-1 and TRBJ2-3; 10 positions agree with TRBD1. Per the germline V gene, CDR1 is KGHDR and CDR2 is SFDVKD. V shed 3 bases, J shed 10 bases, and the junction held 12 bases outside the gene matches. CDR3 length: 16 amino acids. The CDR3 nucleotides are TGTGCCACCAGTGATCCTGGACAGGGGGTATCGGGGTCGCAGTATTTT. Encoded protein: CATSDPGQGVSGSQYF.

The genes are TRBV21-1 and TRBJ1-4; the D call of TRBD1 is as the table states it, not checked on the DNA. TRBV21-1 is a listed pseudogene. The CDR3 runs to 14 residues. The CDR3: CASSKGQGAEKLFF. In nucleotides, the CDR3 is TGTGCCAGCAGCAAAGGACAGGGGGCTGAAAAACTGTTTTTT.

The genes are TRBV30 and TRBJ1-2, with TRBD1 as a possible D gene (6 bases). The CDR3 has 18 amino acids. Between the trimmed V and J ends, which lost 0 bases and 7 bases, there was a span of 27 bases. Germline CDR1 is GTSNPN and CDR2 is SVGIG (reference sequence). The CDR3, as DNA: TGTGCCTGGAGTGTCCAGAACCCAACCGGGACAAGAAGGTCTGGCTACACCTTC. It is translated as CAWSVQNPTGTRRSGYTF.

CDR3 sequence (DNA): TGCAGTGCTAGTCAACCGGGACAGACCCAAGAGACCCAGTACTTC. Its translation: CSASQPGQTQETQYF. The chain uses TRBV20-1 and TRBJ2-5; 7 bases are shared with TRBD1. The CDR3 length is 15 residues. The V gene's germline CDR1 is DFQATT and CDR2 SNEGSKA (reference sequence). Germline trimming cut 3 bases from V and 1 base from J; bases unmatched to any gene: 8.

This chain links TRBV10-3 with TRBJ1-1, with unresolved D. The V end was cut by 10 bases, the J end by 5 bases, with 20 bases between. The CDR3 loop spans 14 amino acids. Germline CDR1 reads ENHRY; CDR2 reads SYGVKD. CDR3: CATLRDLSVTEAFF. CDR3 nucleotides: TGTGCCACCTTGCGGGATCTGAGTGTAACTGAAGCTTTCTTT.

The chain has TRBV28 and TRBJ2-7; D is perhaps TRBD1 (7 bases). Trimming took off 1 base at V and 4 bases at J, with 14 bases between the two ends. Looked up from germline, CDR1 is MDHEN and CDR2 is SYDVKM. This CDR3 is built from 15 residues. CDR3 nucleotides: TGTGCCAGCAGTTTATCGGGGGACAGTTCTTACGAGCAGTACGTC. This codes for CASSLSGDSSYEQYV.